This TCR beta chain was identified during a study of blood T cell repertoires in COVID-19. As for the study in general: There were acute and convalescent COVID-19 samples, and they came from the United States, Italy and Spain.

Libraries were prepared by immunoSEQ multiplex PCR; TCRdb keeps only in-frame clonotypes and omits some of them. The profile covers tens of thousands of clones, with less than 80% appearing a single time and 3% to 3.5% taken by the ten largest. Germline V gene lookup returns CDR1 MNHEY and CDR2 SVGAGI. The CDR3 covers 14 residues. The J segment lost 1 base and the V segment lost 8 bases, leaving 4 bases of the junction unmatched. The rearrangement joins TRBV6-5 to TRBJ2-3; the match to TRBD2 covers 9 bases. Sequences were obtained from peripheral blood. The receptor's source is a man aged 60 to 75 with acute or convalescent COVID-19. The CDR3 is CASSLAGGTDTQYF. The DNA for the CDR3 is TGTGCCAGCTCGTTAGCGGGAGGCACAGATACGCAGTATTTT.